The clone carrying this T cell receptor beta chain was found once. The table came from immunoSEQ multiplex PCR; TCRdb's copy has only in-frame clones and leaves some out. Of 60,000 to 70,000 clones in the sample, roughly four fifths were seen once. CDR3 length: 15 amino acids. CDR1 and CDR2 from the germline V gene are SEHNR and FQNEAQ (reference sequence). V was pared by 7 bases and J by 9 bases, with 11 bases of the junction left unmatched. This specimen comes from a study of T cell responses to AZD1222 COVID-19 vaccine. The chain recombines TRBV7-9 with TRBJ2-1; 11 bases align to TRBD2. The sample here was peripheral blood, taken on day 0 of AZD1222 vaccination. The TCR originated in an adult in good health. CDR3 DNA: TGTGCCAGCATCCCGACTAGCGGGGTGGCGGGTGAGCAGTTCTTC. It specifies CASIPTSGVAGEQFF.